A single sample gave rise to the 29 T cell receptor beta chains below, sequenced in a study of cytomegalovirus exposure and HLA in healthy donors. Amplification used 60 Vbeta primers and 13 Jbeta primers. Clones were read by immunoSEQ multiplex PCR, and TCRdb kept only the in-frame ones, dropping some. The sample has 95,000 to 150,000 clones, 76% seen once. Specimen: PBMCs. The receptors here all came from a middle-aged man in good health and CMV-seronegative.

This clone came up a few times. The chain combines TRBV9 with TRBJ1-1; 8 positions match TRBD1. CDR1 is SGDLS, CDR2 YYNGEE, per germline. The length of the CDR3 is 14 residues. The junction had 5 bases not matched to a gene; V was cut back by 2 bases and J by 5 bases. CDR3 nucleotide sequence: TGTGCCAGCAGCGTTCAAACAGGGGGGACTGAAGCTTTCTTT. It specifies CASSVQTGGTEAFF.

This sequence joins TRBV4-1 and TRBJ2-1; D gene uncertain. In germline, CDR1 is MGHRA, CDR2 YSYEKL. Trimming cost V 3 bases and J 1 base, with 10 bases left between them. This CDR3 has 15 amino acids. This chain's CDR3 is CASSQRHSSYNEQFF. The DNA for the CDR3 is TGCGCCAGCAGCCAGCGACATAGTTCCTACAATGAGCAGTTCTTC.

This chain joins TRBV6-6 and TRBJ2-1; tentatively, D is TRBD1 (5 bases). CDR3 length: 15 amino acids. Germline CDR1 MNHNY, CDR2 SVGAGI (reference sequence). The ends were cut back, 0 bases at V and 13 bases at J, with 19 bases in the middle. CDR3 sequence reads: CASSYSSSRVGRQFF. The CDR3 bases are TGTGCCAGCAGTTACTCGAGCTCCAGGGTTGGGCGACAGTTCTTC.

The chain links TRBV18 to TRBJ1-6; 7 bases are a match to TRBD1. With 1 base clipped from V and 4 bases from J, the junction kept 4 bases outside the gene matches. This CDR3 spans 16 amino acids. Germline-derived CDR1 and CDR2 are KGHSH and LQKENI. The CDR3 sequence is CASSPQQGRYNSPLHF. CDR3 bases: TGTGCCAGCTCACCACAACAGGGGAGGTATAATTCACCCCTCCACTTT.

This clone has only a few counts. The chain is built from TRBV28 and TRBJ1-5; D possibly corresponds to TRBD1 (6 bases). Germline CDR1 is MDHEN and CDR2 is SYDVKM. The V and J ends lost 10 bases and 2 bases respectively, with 21 bases between them. The CDR3 extends over 16 amino acids. CDR3 sequence (DNA): TGTGCCACCTCAATCAGGGGTAAAGGGGGCAATCAGCCCCAGCATTTT. Its protein product is CATSIRGKGGNQPQHF.

J is TRBJ1-2 and V is TRBV19; D gene ambiguous. Deletions cut 2 bases from V and 7 bases from J, with 8 bases between. The CDR3 is 12 amino acids. The germline gives CDR1 LNHDA, CDR2 SQIVND (reference sequence). CDR3 bases: TGTGCCAGTAGTATAAACCGGGGTGGCTACACCTTC. It translates to CASSINRGGYTF.

This chain joins TRBV4-2 and TRBJ2-3; 9 bases agree with TRBD2. Trimming at V came to 2 bases and at J to 2 bases, leaving 8 bases not matched to a gene. Germline values: CDR1 LGHNA, CDR2 YNFKEQ. The CDR3 is 17 residues long. CDR3 region: CASSQKTLAGSTDTQYF. CDR3 in DNA: TGTGCCAGCAGCCAAAAGACGCTAGCGGGGTCCACAGATACGCAGTATTTT.

The rearrangement joins TRBV4-3 to TRBJ2-1, with D possibly being TRBD2 (7 bases). V was shortened by 4 bases and J by 7 bases, with 20 bases between the two germline ends. Germline CDR1 reads LGHNA; CDR2 reads YSLEER. This CDR3 has 16 amino acids. This CDR3 reads CASSLSWGGATNEQFF. Written as DNA, the CDR3 is TGCGCCAGCAGCCTAAGTTGGGGGGGGGCGACAAATGAGCAGTTCTTC.

The CDR3 sequence: CASSTGQTSQETQYF. CDR3 DNA sequence: TGCGCCAGCAGCACGGGACAGACCTCCCAAGAGACCCAGTACTTC. This chain connects TRBV5-1 to TRBJ2-5; the match to TRBD1 covers 7 bases. Losses at the gene ends were 4 bases for V and 1 base for J; bases not matched to a gene: 7. This CDR3 region has 15 residues. Germline assignment: CDR1 SGHRS and CDR2 YFSETQ.

The chain uses TRBV5-6 and TRBJ2-7, with 8 bases matching TRBD1. The trim removed 3 bases at V and 7 bases at J, leaving 9 bases unmatched. The CDR3 is 14 residues long. Germline V gene lookup returns CDR1 SGHDT and CDR2 YYEEEE. CDR3 sequence (DNA): TGTGCCAGCAGCTCGCGACAGGGGAGTTGGGAGCAGTACGTC. Its translation: CASSSRQGSWEQYV.

This clone occurred a few times. The chain uses TRBV6-1 and TRBJ2-7; no clear D gene. The CDR3 extends over 13 amino acids. Germline V gene data show CDR1 as MNHNS and CDR2 as SASEGT. Trimming pared 4 bases from V and 0 bases from J, leaving 7 bases between. This CDR3 is CASSGVSSYEQYV. The CDR3 nucleotides are TGTGCCAGCAGTGGCGTTAGCTCCTACGAGCAGTACGTC.

The chain joins TRBV19 to TRBJ2-5, with 9 bases matching TRBD2. Trimming at V came to 3 bases and at J to 5 bases, leaving 7 bases not matched to a gene. The germline V gene encodes CDR1 LNHDA and CDR2 SQIVND (reference sequence). The CDR3 extends over 15 amino acids. CDR3 DNA sequence: TGTGCCAGTAGTATCTCTAGCGGGGATGGTGAGACCCAGTACTTC. Translation: CASSISSGDGETQYF.

The rearrangement joins TRBV21-1 to TRBJ1-5. TRBV21-1 corresponds to a pseudogene. The CDR3 is 16 residues long. The CDR3 DNA follows: TGTGCCAGCATCCAGCCCCGCGGGTCGCGCAATCAGCCCCAGCATTTT. Protein: CASIQPRGSRNQPQHF.

V gene TRBV5-1 combines with J gene TRBJ2-1, with D maybe TRBD2 (6 bases). Germline V CDR1 and CDR2: SGHRS, YFSETQ. Trimming removed 4 bases from V and 7 bases from J, with 18 bases in between. This CDR3 contains 15 residues. The CDR3 reads CASSITGTSPNEQFF. In nucleotides, the CDR3 is TGCGCCAGCAGCATTACCGGGACTTCCCCTAATGAGCAGTTCTTC.

V is TRBV7-2 and J is TRBJ2-2; 14 bases are shared with TRBD2. Germline loops: CDR1 SGHTA, CDR2 FQGNSA. V lost 6 bases, J lost 0 bases, and 6 bases stayed unmatched. CDR3 length equals 18 residues. For the CDR3, the DNA is TGTGCCAGCAGTTCAGGACTAGCGGGGGGCCCGAACACCGGGGAGCTGTTTTTT. Protein product: CASSSGLAGGPNTGELFF.

This clone was seen more than once but under ten times. A read error may account for a junction end that differs from germline. The sample has other DNA sequences that encode this CDR3 too. The rearrangement links TRBV5-5 to TRBJ2-3; maybe TRBD2 (7 bases). Germline CDR1 SGHKS, CDR2 YYEKEE (reference sequence). The CDR3 loop spans 15 amino acids. CDR3 region: CASSHRGAGTDTQYF. The CDR3 region has the DNA TGTGCCAGCAGCCATCGGGGGGCGGGCACAGATACGCAGTACTTT. Drawing the rest from reference TRBV5-5 and TRBJ2-3, the complete variable domain is DAGVTQSPTHLIKTRGQQVTLRCSPISGHKSVSWYQQVLGQGPQFIFQYYEKEERGRGNFPDRFSARQFPNYSSELNVNALLLGDSALYLCASSHRGAGTDTQYFGPGTRLTVL.

The chain links TRBV5-4 to TRBJ2-3, with 9 nucleotides matching TRBD2. V dropped 3 bases and J dropped 0; count of bases not matched to a gene: 11. This CDR3 has 18 residues. CDR1 and CDR2 (germline): SGHNT, YYREEE (reference sequence). As DNA, the CDR3 is TGTGCCAGCAGCTCCACCGTTGGCGGGGGGGGGAGCACAGATACGCAGTATTTT. Translating gives CASSSTVGGGGSTDTQYF.

This rearrangement joins TRBV6-1 to TRBJ2-2; TRBD1 is a possible D gene (5 bases). The ends were cut back, 7 bases at V and 1 base at J, with 10 bases in the middle. Germline loops: CDR1 MNHNS, CDR2 SASEGT. This CDR3 region has 14 residues. This CDR3 reads CASTRQLNTGELFF. The CDR3 DNA reads as TGTGCCAGCACCCGACAGCTGAACACCGGGGAGCTGTTTTTT.

The gene calls are TRBV6-5 and TRBJ1-2, with TRBD1 identical over 8 bases. The CDR3 spans 14 residues. The V and J ends lost 2 bases and 3 bases, in that order; junction bases with no gene match: 2. Per germline, CDR1 MNHEY and CDR2 SVGAGI. CDR3 loop: CASSYTGGDYGYTF. CDR3 in DNA: TGTGCCAGCAGTTACACAGGGGGGGACTATGGCTACACCTTC.

The chain couples TRBV5-1 to TRBJ1-1, with D perhaps matching TRBD1 (6 bases). Trimming stripped 0 bases from V and 5 bases from J, with 11 bases between. This CDR3 has 14 residues. CDR1 SGHRS and CDR2 YFSETQ come from the germline V gene. The CDR3 DNA is TGCGCCAGCAGCTTGGATGCCAGGGGAACTGAAGCTTTCTTT. The encoded protein is CASSLDARGTEAFF.

The chain combines TRBV6-5 with TRBJ1-1; D gene ambiguous. Between the trimmed V and J ends, which lost 0 bases and 1 base, there was a span of 6 bases. The length of the CDR3 is 14 residues. Looked up from germline, CDR1 is MNHEY and CDR2 is SVGAGI. Here the CDR3 DNA reads TGTGCCAGCAGTTACTCTCCAGGGAACACTGAAGCTTTCTTT. Encoded protein: CASSYSPGNTEAFF.

The rearrangement uses TRBV5-6 and TRBJ1-6; D gene uncertain. Germline V gene lookup returns CDR1 SGHDT and CDR2 YYEEEE. V lost 4 bases and J 10 bases, leaving 12 bases between the germline ends. The length of the CDR3 is 13 residues. The CDR3 reads CASSGAAPSPLHF. For the CDR3, the DNA is TGTGCCAGCAGCGGAGCCGCCCCCTCACCCCTCCACTTT.

This chain joins TRBV2 and TRBJ1-4; D unresolved. V was trimmed by 4 bases and J by 4 bases, leaving 10 bases between them. Germline V gene data show CDR1 as SNHLY and CDR2 as FYNNEI. CDR3 length equals 14 residues. This CDR3 reads CASSVPENNEKLFF. CDR3 nucleotides: TGTGCCAGCAGTGTTCCGGAGAATAATGAAAAACTGTTTTTT.

This clone was observed a handful of times. The rearrangement links TRBV7-9 to TRBJ1-1; tentatively, D is TRBD1 (5 bases). CDR3 length equals 14 residues. V was trimmed by 5 bases and J by 5 bases, leaving 15 bases between them. The V gene's germline CDR1 is SEHNR and CDR2 FQNEAQ (reference sequence). CDR3 bases: TGTGCCAGCAGCCCCGAGGGGAGGGTGACTGAAGCTTTCTTT. It specifies CASSPEGRVTEAFF. The full variable domain, rest sourced from reference TRBV7-9 and TRBJ1-1, is DTGVSQNPRHKITKRGQNVTFRCDPISEHNRLYWYRQTLGQGPEFLTYFQNEAQLEKSRLLSDRFSAERPKGSFSTLEIQRTEQGDSAMYLCASSPEGRVTEAFFGQGTRLTVV.

The chain has TRBV2 and TRBJ2-5; 16 bases agree with TRBD2. Looked up from germline, CDR1 is SNHLY and CDR2 is FYNNEI. Losses at the gene ends were 6 bases for V and 5 bases for J; bases not matched to a gene: 9. This CDR3 has 17 amino acids. The CDR3 protein is CASSPGTSGGGLETQYF. The CDR3 nucleotides are TGTGCCAGCAGCCCCGGGACTAGCGGGGGGGGGTTGGAGACCCAGTACTTC.

The CDR3 bases are TGTGCCACCAGACGGGACAGTGCCTACGAGCAGTACTTC. Encoded protein: CATRRDSAYEQYF. This rearrangement joins TRBV15 to TRBJ2-7; TRBD1 agrees at 7 bases. The J segment lost 2 bases and the V segment lost 6 bases, leaving 4 bases of the junction unmatched. Germline assignment: CDR1 LNHNV and CDR2 YYDKDF (reference sequence). CDR3 length: 13 amino acids.

The rearrangement joins TRBV7-2 to TRBJ1-1; 7 bases align to TRBD1. The CDR3 contains 15 residues. J lost 0 bases, V lost 6 bases, and 7 bases had no gene match. Germline assignment: CDR1 SGHTA and CDR2 FQGNSA. CDR3 sequence reads: CASRKQGRLNTEAFF. DNA of the CDR3: TGTGCCAGCAGAAAACAGGGGCGCCTGAACACTGAAGCTTTCTTT.

This chain uses TRBV11-1 with TRBJ2-1, with TRBD2 matching over 8 bases. The ends lost 3 bases at V and 5 bases at J; junction bases unmatched: 6. There are 15 residues in the CDR3. Germline values: CDR1 SGHAT, CDR2 FQDESV (reference sequence). CDR3 in amino acids: CASSFPGLVNNEQFF. CDR3 bases: TGTGCCAGCAGCTTCCCGGGACTAGTGAACAATGAGCAGTTCTTC.

V gene TRBV4-1 combines with J gene TRBJ2-7, with 9 positions matching TRBD2. The CDR3 has 16 residues. Germline lookup yields CDR1 MGHRA and CDR2 YSYEKL. V shed 1 base and J 7 bases; nucleotides not matched to a gene: 11. CDR3 region: CASSQGEGRGGGEQYF. CDR3 in DNA: TGCGCCAGCAGCCAAGGGGAAGGGCGGGGGGGTGGGGAGCAGTACTTC.